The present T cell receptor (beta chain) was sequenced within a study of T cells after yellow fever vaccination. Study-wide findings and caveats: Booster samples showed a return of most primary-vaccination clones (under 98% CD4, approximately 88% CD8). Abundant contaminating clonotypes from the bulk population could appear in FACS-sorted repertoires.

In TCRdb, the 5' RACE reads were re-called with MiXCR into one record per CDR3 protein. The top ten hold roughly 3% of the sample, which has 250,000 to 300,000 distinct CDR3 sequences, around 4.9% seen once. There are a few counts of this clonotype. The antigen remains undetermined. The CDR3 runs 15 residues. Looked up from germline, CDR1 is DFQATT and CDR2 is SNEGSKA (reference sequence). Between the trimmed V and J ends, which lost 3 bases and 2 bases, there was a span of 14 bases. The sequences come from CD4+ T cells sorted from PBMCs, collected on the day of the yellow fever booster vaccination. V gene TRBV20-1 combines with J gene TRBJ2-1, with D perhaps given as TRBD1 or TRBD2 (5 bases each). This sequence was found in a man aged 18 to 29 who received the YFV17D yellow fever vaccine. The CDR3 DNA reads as TGCAGTGCTAGTAACCCCCTGGGGGCCTACAATGAGCAGTTCTTC. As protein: CSASNPLGAYNEQFF.